This T cell receptor beta chain originates from a study of Tregs in tolerant kidney transplant recipients. Study-wide results and caveats: The small number of patients limits these findings pending further validation. In tolerant patients, donor-specific Tregs outgrew total Tregs, suggesting antigen-driven expansion. Some patients' samples used different primers over time, so nucleotide sequences weren't comparable.

The data were produced by immunoSEQ multiplex PCR, yet TCRdb's version contains in-frame clones alone and is incomplete. The table records 90,000 or so clones, 93% of them present only once. The nonmyeloablative bone marrow transplants came from related graft donors, with transient mixed chimerism. Unstimulated regulatory T cells (CD4+CD25+CD127-), CD4+CD25- non-regulatory cells, CD4 and CD8 cells were FACS-sorted from thawed PBMCs. V dropped 1 base and J dropped 1 base, with 19 bases sitting between them. CDR3 length equals 18 residues. Germline CDR1 is KGHSH and CDR2 is LQKENI. The count of this clone is one. The antigen remains unidentified.

The genes are TRBV18 and TRBJ1-1; D is perhaps TRBD1 (6 bases). The TCR was taken from a human patient who received a combined kidney and bone marrow transplant. Some T cells could come from the graft donor. Sequences were derived from CD4+ T cells from blood (PBMCs), sampled 12 months after the transplant. This CDR3 is CASSPRTQLGAANTEAFF. DNA for the CDR3: TGTGCCAGCTCACCACGAACTCAACTGGGGGCCGCGAACACTGAAGCTTTCTTT. The full variable domain, its missing parts supplied by reference TRBV18 and TRBJ1-1, is NAGVMQNPRHLVRRRGQEARLRCSPMKGHSHVYWYRQLPEEGLKFMVYLQKENIIDESGMPKERFSAEFPKEGPSILRIQQVVRGDSAAYFCASSPRTQLGAANTEAFFGQGTRLTVV.